A single sample gave rise to the 3 T cell receptor beta chains below, sequenced in a study of metastatic and nonmetastatic thyroid tumors. Thyroid surgery was preceded by no treatment in any patient. MiXCR reprocessed the PCR reads for TCRdb. This table has 30,000 to 45,000 clones, roughly 25% appearing once. What was sequenced was blood. These receptors all stem from a female donor with papillary thyroid cancer or a benign thyroid nodule (not recorded which). Some clones in this sample may be carry-over from other donors' samples.

This clone occurred many times. The rearrangement joins TRBV18 to TRBJ2-7; no clear D. V was shortened by 2 bases and J by 3 bases, with 23 bases between the two germline ends. CDR3 length: 18 amino acids. Germline-derived CDR1 and CDR2 are KGHSH and LQKENI. CDR3 residues: CASSPSALMWAFDYEQYF. The CDR3 DNA follows: TGTGCCAGCTCACCAAGCGCTCTTATGTGGGCCTTTGACTACGAGCAGTACTTC.

This clone occurred many times. The rearrangement links TRBV6-1 to TRBJ2-3; TRBD2 aligns across 12 bases. Germline V lookup: CDR1 MNHNS, CDR2 SASEGT. V lost 6 bases and J lost 2; bases outside the gene matches: 6. CDR3 length: 16 residues. DNA for the CDR3: TGTGCCAGCAGCTTCGGACTAGCGGGGAACACAGATACGCAGTATTTT. Encoded protein: CASSFGLAGNTDTQYF.

The chain employs TRBV7-6 and TRBJ2-1; 10 bases agree with TRBD2. Germline V gene data show CDR1 as SGHVS and CDR2 as FNYEAQ. With V trimmed by 0 bases and J by 7 bases, 3 bases remained unmatched. The CDR3 loop spans 15 amino acids. CDR3 sequence (DNA): TGTGCCAGCAGCTTAGCTAGCGGGAGGTCGAATGAGCAGTTCTTC. Encoded protein: CASSLASGRSNEQFF.